Listed here is a single T cell receptor beta chain. There are 14 residues in the CDR3. Trimming stripped 11 bases from V and 4 bases from J, with 21 bases between. The germline gives CDR1 ENHRY, CDR2 SYGVKD. This entry belongs to a study of cytomegalovirus exposure and HLA in healthy donors. With 60 Vbeta and 13 Jbeta primers, the PCR was carried out. Clones were read by immunoSEQ multiplex PCR, and TCRdb kept only the in-frame ones, dropping some. The top ten hold 6.9% of the sample, which has 100,000 to 120,000 clones, 80% to 85% seen once. The chain joins TRBV10-3 to TRBJ2-7; weak D call: TRBD2 (6 bases). The source material was PBMCs. This TCR was recovered from a man aged 30 to 39 in good health and CMV-seropositive. For the CDR3, the DNA is TGTGCCTCACAGTTTGGCGGGGAGTTTTACGAGCAGTACTTC. Its protein is CASQFGGEFYEQYF.